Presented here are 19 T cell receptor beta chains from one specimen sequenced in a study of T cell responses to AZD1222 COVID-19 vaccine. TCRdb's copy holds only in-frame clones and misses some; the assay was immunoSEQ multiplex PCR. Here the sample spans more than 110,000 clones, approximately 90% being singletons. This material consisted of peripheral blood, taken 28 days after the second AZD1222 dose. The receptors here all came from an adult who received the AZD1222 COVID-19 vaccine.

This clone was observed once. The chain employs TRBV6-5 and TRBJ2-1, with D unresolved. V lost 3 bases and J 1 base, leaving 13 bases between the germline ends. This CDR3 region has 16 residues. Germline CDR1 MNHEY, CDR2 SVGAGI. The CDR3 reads CASSYSVQSSYNEQFF. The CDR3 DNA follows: TGTGCCAGCAGTTATTCGGTTCAAAGTTCCTACAATGAGCAGTTCTTC.

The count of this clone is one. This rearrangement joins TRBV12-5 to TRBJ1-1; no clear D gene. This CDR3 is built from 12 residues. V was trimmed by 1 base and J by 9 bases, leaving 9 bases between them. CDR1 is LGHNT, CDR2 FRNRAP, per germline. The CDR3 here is CASGLEPAQAFF. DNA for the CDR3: TGTGCTAGTGGTTTGGAACCAGCCCAAGCTTTCTTT.

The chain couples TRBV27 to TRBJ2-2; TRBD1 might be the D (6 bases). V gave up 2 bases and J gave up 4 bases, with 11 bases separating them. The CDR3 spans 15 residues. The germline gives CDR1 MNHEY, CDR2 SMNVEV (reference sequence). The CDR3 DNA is TGTGCCAGCAGTTTAGTACAGGGAGCCACCGGGGAGCTGTTTTTT. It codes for CASSLVQGATGELFF.

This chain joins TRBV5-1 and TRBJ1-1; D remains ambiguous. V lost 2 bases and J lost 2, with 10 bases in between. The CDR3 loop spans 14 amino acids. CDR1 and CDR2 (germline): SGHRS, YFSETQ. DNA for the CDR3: TGCGCCAGCAGCTTCGGAGGGCTAAACACTGAAGCTTTCTTT. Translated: CASSFGGLNTEAFF.

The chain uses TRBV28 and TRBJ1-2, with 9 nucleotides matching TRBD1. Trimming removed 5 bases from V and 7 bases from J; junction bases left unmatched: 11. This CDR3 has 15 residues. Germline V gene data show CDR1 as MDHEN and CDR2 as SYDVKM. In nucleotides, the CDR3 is TGTGCCAGCAGTCTTCCTGGGACAGGGTACATTGGCTACACCTTC. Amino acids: CASSLPGTGYIGYTF.

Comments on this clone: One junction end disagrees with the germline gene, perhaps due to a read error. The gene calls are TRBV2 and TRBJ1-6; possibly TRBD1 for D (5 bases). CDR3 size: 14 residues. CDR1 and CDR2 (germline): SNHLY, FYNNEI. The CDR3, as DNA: TGTGCCAGCAGAGAAGGGGAATATAATTCACCCCTCCACTTT. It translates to CASREGEYNSPLHF.

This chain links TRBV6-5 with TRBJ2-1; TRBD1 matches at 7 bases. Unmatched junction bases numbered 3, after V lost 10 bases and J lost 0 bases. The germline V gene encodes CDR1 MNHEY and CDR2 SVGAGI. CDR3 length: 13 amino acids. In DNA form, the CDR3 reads TGTGCCACACAGGGGAGCTCCTACAATGAGCAGTTCTTC. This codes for CATQGSSYNEQFF.

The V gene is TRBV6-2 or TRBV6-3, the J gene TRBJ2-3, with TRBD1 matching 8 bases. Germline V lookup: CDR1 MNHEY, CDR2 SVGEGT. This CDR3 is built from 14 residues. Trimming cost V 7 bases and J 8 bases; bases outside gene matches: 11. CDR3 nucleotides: TGTGCCAGCAACCCCGGACAGGGTGGGCGTACGCAGTATTTT. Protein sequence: CASNPGQGGRTQYF.

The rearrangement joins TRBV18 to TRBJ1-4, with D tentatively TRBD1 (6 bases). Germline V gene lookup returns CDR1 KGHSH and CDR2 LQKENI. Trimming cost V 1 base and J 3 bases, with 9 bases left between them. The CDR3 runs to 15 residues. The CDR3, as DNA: TGTGCCAGCTCACCACGGACAGCAGCTAATGAAAAACTGTTTTTT. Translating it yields CASSPRTAANEKLFF.

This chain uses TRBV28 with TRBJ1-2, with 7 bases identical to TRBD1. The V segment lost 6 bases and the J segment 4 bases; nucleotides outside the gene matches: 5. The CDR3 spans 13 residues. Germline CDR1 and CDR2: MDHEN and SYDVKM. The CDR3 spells CASSQGQPYGYTF. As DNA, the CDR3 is TGTGCCAGCAGCCAGGGACAGCCCTATGGCTACACCTTC.

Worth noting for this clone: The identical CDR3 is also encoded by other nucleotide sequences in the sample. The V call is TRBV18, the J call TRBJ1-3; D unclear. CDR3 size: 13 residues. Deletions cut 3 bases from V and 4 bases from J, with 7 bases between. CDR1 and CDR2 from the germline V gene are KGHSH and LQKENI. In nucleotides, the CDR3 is TGTGCCAGCTCACCTCAGTCCGGAAACACCATATATTTT. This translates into CASSPQSGNTIYF.

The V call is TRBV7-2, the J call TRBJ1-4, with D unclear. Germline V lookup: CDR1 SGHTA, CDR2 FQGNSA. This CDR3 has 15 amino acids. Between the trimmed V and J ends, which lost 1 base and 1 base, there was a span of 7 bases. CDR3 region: CASSLGRITNEKLFF. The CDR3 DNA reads TGTGCCAGCAGCTTAGGACGGATAACTAATGAAAAACTGTTTTTT. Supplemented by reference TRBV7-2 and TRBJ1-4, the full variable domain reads GAGVSQSPSNKVTEKGKDVELRCDPISGHTALYWYRQSLGQGLEFLIYFQGNSAPDKSGLPSDRFSAERTGGSVSTLTIQRTQQEDSAVYLCASSLGRITNEKLFFGSGTQLSVL.

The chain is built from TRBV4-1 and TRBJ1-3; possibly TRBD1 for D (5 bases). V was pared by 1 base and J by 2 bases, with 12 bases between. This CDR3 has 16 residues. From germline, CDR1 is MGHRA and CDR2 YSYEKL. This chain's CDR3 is CASSQVPGLTGNTIYF. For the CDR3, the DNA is TGCGCCAGCAGCCAAGTTCCAGGGTTAACTGGAAACACCATATATTTT.

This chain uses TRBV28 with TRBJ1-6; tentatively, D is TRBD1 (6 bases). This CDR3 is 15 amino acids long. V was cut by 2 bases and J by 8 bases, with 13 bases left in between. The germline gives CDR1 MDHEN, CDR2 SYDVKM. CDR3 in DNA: TGTGCCAGCAGTTTACAGGGGTCCATCTATTCACCCCTCCACTTT. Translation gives CASSLQGSIYSPLHF.

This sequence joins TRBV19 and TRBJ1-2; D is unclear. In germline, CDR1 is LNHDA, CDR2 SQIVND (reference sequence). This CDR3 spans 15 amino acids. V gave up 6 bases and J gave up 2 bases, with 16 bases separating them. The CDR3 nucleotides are TGTGCCAGTAGCAGCGCAACTTTAACGAACTATGGCTACACCTTC. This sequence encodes CASSSATLTNYGYTF.

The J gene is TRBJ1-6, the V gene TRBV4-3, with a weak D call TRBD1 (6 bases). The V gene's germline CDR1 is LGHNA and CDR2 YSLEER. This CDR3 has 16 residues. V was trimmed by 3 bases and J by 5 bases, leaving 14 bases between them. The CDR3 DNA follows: TGCGCCAGCAGCCACGCACGGGGGGCAGATAATTCACCCCTCCACTTT. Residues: CASSHARGADNSPLHF.

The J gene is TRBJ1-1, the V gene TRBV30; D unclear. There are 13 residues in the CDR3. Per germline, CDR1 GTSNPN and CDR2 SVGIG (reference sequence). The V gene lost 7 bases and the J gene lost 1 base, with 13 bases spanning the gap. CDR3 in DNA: TGTGCCTCAGCGCGGGGATCGAACACTGAAGCTTTCTTT. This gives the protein CASARGSNTEAFF. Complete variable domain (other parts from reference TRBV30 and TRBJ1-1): SQTIHQWPATLVQPVGSPLSLECTVEGTSNPNLYWYRQAAGRGLQLLFYSVGIGQISSEVPQNLSASRPQDRQFILSSKKLLLSDSGFYLCASARGSNTEAFFGQGTRLTVV.

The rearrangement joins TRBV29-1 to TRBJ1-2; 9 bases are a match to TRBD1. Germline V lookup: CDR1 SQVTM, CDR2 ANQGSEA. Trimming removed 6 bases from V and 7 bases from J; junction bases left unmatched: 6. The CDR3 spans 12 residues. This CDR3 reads CSVSGQGSGYTF. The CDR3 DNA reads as TGCAGCGTCTCGGGACAGGGATCTGGCTACACCTTC.

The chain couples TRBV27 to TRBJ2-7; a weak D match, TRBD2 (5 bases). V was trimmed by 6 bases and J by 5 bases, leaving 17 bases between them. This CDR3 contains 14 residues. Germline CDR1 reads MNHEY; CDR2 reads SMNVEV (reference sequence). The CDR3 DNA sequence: TGTGCCAGCAGCCATACTAGTAACAAAAACGAGCAGTACTTC. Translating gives CASSHTSNKNEQYF.